Given below is one T cell receptor beta chain in context. The CDR3 is 14 amino acids. In germline, CDR1 is SNHLY, CDR2 FYNNEI. After removal of 6 bases from V and 7 bases from J, the junction contained 7 bases not matched to a gene. This sample was included in a study of control samples from healthy donors and cancer patients. TCRdb keeps only in-frame clones here, not all; method: immunoSEQ multiplex PCR. The repertoire holds some 150,000 clones, with 91% as singletons. The sample comprised blood. The receptor was isolated from a man aged 25 to 45 in good health. The genes are TRBV2 and TRBJ2-7; 12 bases match TRBD2. The CDR3 sequence is CASRLAGGPREQYF. In DNA, the CDR3 is TGTGCCAGCAGGCTAGCGGGGGGGCCGCGAGAGCAGTACTTC.